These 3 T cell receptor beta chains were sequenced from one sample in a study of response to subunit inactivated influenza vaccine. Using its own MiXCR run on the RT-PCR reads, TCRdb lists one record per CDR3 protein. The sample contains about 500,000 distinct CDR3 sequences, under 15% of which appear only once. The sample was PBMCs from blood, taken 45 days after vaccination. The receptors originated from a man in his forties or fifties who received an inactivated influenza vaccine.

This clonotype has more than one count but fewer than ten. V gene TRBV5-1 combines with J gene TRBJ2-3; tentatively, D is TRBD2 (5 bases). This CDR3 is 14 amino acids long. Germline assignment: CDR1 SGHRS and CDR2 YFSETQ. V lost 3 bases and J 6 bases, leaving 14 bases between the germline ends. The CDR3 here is CASSSQTNFDTQYF. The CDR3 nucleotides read TGCGCCAGCAGCTCCCAGACTAACTTCGATACGCAGTATTTT.

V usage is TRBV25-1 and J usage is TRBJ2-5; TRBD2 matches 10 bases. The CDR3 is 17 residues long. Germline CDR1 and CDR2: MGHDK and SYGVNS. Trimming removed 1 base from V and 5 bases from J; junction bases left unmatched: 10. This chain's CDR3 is CASSESVSGRRGETQYF. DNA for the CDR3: TGTGCCAGCAGTGAATCGGTTAGCGGGAGGCGCGGGGAGACCCAGTACTTC. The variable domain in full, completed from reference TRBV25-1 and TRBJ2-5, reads EADIYQTPRYLVIGTGKKITLECSQTMGHDKMYWYQQDPGMELHLIHYSYGVNSTEKGDLSSESTVSRIRTEHFPLTLESARPSHTSQYLCASSESVSGRRGETQYFGPGTRLLVL.

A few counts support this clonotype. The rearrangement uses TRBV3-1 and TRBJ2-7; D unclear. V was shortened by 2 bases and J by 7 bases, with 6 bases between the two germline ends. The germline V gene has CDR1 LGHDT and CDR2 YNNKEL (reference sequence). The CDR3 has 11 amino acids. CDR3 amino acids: CASSQHREQYF. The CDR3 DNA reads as TGTGCCAGCAGCCAACATAGGGAGCAGTACTTC.